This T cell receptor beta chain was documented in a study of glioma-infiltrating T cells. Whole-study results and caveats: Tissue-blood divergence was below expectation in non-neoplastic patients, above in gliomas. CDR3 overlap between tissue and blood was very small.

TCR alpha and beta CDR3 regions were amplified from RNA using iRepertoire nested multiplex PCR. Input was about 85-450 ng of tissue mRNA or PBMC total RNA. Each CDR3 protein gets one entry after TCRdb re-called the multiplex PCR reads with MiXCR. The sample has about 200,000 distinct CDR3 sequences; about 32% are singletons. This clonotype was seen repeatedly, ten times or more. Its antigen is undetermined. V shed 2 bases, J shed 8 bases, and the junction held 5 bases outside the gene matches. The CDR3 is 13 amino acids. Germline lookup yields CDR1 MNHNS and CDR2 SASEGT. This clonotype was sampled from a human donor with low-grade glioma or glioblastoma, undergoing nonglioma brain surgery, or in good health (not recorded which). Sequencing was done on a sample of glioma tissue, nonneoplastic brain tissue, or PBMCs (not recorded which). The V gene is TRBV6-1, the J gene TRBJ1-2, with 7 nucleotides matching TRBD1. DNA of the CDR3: TGTGCCAGCAGTGAATTGGCAGGGGGAGGCTACACCTTC. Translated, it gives CASSELAGGGYTF.